The 18 T cell receptor beta chains presented below share a single source sample, sequenced in a study of blood T cell repertoires in COVID-19. Repertoires were generated with immunoSEQ multiplex PCR, while TCRdb's copy carries only in-frame clones and drops some. Of 200,000 to 250,000 clones listed, approximately 91% are singletons. The sequencing sample was made of peripheral blood. The source is a man between 60 and 75 years old who had recovered from COVID-19.

The chain is built from TRBV9 and TRBJ1-4; D is unclear. Deletions cut 0 bases from V and 0 bases from J, with 15 bases between. CDR3 size: 18 residues. Germline CDR1 SGDLS, CDR2 YYNGEE. Here the CDR3 reads CASSVGRSLTATNEKLFF. CDR3 in DNA: TGTGCCAGCAGCGTAGGGAGAAGCCTAACTGCAACTAATGAAAAACTGTTTTTT.

This clone turned up a few times. This sequence joins TRBV2 and TRBJ2-7, with 10 bases identical to TRBD2. Trimming took 6 bases from V and 4 from J; bases not matched to a gene: 9. The germline gives CDR1 SNHLY, CDR2 FYNNEI. The CDR3 extends over 15 amino acids. CDR3 sequence reads: CASRVLAGVSYEQYF. For the CDR3, the DNA is TGTGCCAGCAGGGTGCTAGCGGGAGTAAGTTACGAGCAGTACTTC.

V and J are TRBV5-4 and TRBJ2-2; 7 positions match TRBD1. CDR1 and CDR2 (germline): SGHNT, YYREEE (reference sequence). The junction had 3 bases not matched to a gene; V was cut back by 3 bases and J by 7 bases. The CDR3 has 13 residues. CDR3 sequence: CASSSRQGGELFF. In DNA, the CDR3 is TGTGCCAGCAGCTCACGACAGGGCGGGGAGCTGTTTTTT.

V and J are TRBV28 and TRBJ1-5; D may be TRBD1 (5 bases). Germline assignment: CDR1 MDHEN and CDR2 SYDVKM. The CDR3 covers 12 residues. Trimming removed 6 bases from V and 7 bases from J, with 10 bases in between. The CDR3 region is CASRTANQPQHF. The CDR3 DNA is TGTGCCAGCAGGACAGCTAACCAGCCCCAGCATTTT. The whole variable domain, filled in from reference TRBV28 and TRBJ1-5, reads DVKVTQSSRYLVKRTGEKVFLECVQDMDHENMFWYRQDPGLGLRLIYFSYDVKMKEKGDIPEGYSVSREKKERFSLILESASTNQTSMYLCASRTANQPQHFGDGTRLSIL.

This clone has a single count. The chain joins TRBV4-3 to TRBJ2-1; the match to TRBD2 covers 10 bases. V was pared by 0 bases and J by 6 bases, with 8 bases of the junction left unmatched. Germline assignment: CDR1 LGHNA and CDR2 YSLEER. The CDR3 runs to 17 residues. CDR3 sequence: CASSQETGTSALNEQFF. CDR3 sequence (DNA): TGCGCCAGCAGCCAAGAGACCGGGACTAGCGCGCTCAATGAGCAGTTCTTC.

This clone has a handful of counts. This chain uses TRBV4-2 with TRBJ2-2, with D maybe TRBD2 (5 bases). CDR1 is LGHNA and CDR2 is YNFKEQ in the germline V gene. The ends were cut back, 2 bases at V and 6 bases at J, with 7 bases in the middle. This CDR3 is 13 amino acids long. CDR3 DNA sequence: TGTGCCAGCAGCCAAACCGGGGCCGGGGAGCTGTTTTTT. Residues: CASSQTGAGELFF.

This clone was picked up one time. This sequence joins TRBV10-3 and TRBJ2-7; D is perhaps TRBD1 (6 bases). The V end was cut by 10 bases, the J end by 7 bases, with 20 bases between. Germline CDR1 reads ENHRY; CDR2 reads SYGVKD. This CDR3 has 13 residues. Written as DNA, the CDR3 is TGTGCCACCGAGGGGCAGGGGCAGGGGGAGCAGTACTTC. Translated: CATEGQGQGEQYF.

This clone appeared a single time. The J gene is TRBJ2-7, the V gene TRBV15; TRBD1 matches 11 bases. This CDR3 is 14 amino acids long. The V and J ends lost 3 bases and 5 bases, in that order; junction bases with no gene match: 3. The germline V gene has CDR1 LNHNV and CDR2 YYDKDF (reference sequence). The CDR3 spells CATSSPGQGDEQYF. CDR3 DNA: TGTGCCACCAGCAGCCCGGGACAGGGGGACGAGCAGTACTTC.

V is TRBV25-1 and J is TRBJ2-1; 8 nucleotides align to TRBD1. Looked up from germline, CDR1 is MGHDK and CDR2 is SYGVNS. The trim removed 6 bases at V and 3 bases at J, leaving 4 bases unmatched. The CDR3 extends over 14 amino acids. The CDR3 sequence is CASSLTGDYNEQFF. The CDR3 nucleotides are TGTGCCAGCAGCCTGACAGGGGACTACAATGAGCAGTTCTTC. The variable domain in full, completed from reference TRBV25-1 and TRBJ2-1, reads EADIYQTPRYLVIGTGKKITLECSQTMGHDKMYWYQQDPGMELHLIHYSYGVNSTEKGDLSSESTVSRIRTEHFPLTLESARPSHTSQYLCASSLTGDYNEQFFGPGTRLTVL.

This clone appeared once. V and J are TRBV2 and TRBJ1-4; TRBD1 matches at 7 bases. This CDR3 is 15 amino acids long. The V segment lost 2 bases and the J segment 7 bases; nucleotides outside the gene matches: 7. Germline V gives CDR1 SNHLY, CDR2 FYNNEI. The CDR3 DNA is TGTGCCAGCAGTGAAAGGGGGCGCGAGGCTGAAAAACTGTTTTTT. Protein sequence: CASSERGREAEKLFF.

This sequence joins TRBV18 and TRBJ1-5; 7 bases line up with TRBD1. The CDR3 runs 15 residues. V was pared by 1 base and J by 5 bases, with 5 bases of the junction left unmatched. Looked up from germline, CDR1 is KGHSH and CDR2 is LQKENI. The CDR3: CASSPRRGEDQPQHF. For the CDR3, the DNA is TGTGCCAGCTCACCACGCAGGGGGGAGGATCAGCCCCAGCATTTT.

This clone has a handful of counts. The CDR3: CASSLETPRQPQHF. In nucleotides, the CDR3 is TGTGCCAGCAGTTTAGAGACTCCTCGGCAGCCCCAGCATTTT. The V and J genes are TRBV28 and TRBJ1-5; D is undetermined. The CDR3 is 14 amino acids. CDR1 is MDHEN, CDR2 SYDVKM, per germline. V lost 2 bases to trimming and J lost 7 bases, with 12 bases between them.

This chain uses TRBV18 with TRBJ1-5, with TRBD1 matching over 10 bases. The V gene end was trimmed by 6 bases and the J gene end by 7 bases; junction bases not matched to a gene: 3. Germline CDR1 and CDR2: KGHSH and LQKENI. This CDR3 is built from 13 residues. CDR3 residues: CASSSDRGQPQHF. The CDR3 nucleotides are TGTGCCAGCTCGTCGGACAGGGGGCAGCCCCAGCATTTT.

J is TRBJ1-1 and V is TRBV2, with 8 bases matching TRBD1. The germline V gene has CDR1 SNHLY and CDR2 FYNNEI. The junction had 7 bases not matched to a gene; V was cut back by 8 bases and J by 5 bases. This CDR3 region has 13 residues. CDR3 bases: TGTGCCAGCGGCCGACAGGGGTTAACTGAAGCTTTCTTT. It encodes CASGRQGLTEAFF.

This chain uses TRBV4-2 with TRBJ2-1, with D tentatively TRBD2 (7 bases). Per the germline V gene, CDR1 is LGHNA and CDR2 is YNFKEQ. Trimming removed 4 bases at V and 1 base at J, with 23 bases between. This CDR3 region has 19 residues. The CDR3 DNA reads TGTGCCAGCAGCCCAAGAAGGAACGGGGGGCCATCATCCTACAATGAGCAGTTCTTC. This gives the protein CASSPRRNGGPSSYNEQFF.

V is TRBV6-1 and J is TRBJ1-2; D is unclear. Trimming cost V 2 bases and J 3 bases, with 7 bases left between them. The CDR3 runs to 13 residues. The germline CDR1 and CDR2 sequences are MNHNS and SASEGT. Written as DNA, the CDR3 is TGTGCCAGCAGTGAATCCCCTTACTATGGCTACACCTTC. It specifies CASSESPYYGYTF.

This clone showed up just once. The V and J genes are TRBV6-4 and TRBJ1-1, with D maybe TRBD1 (6 bases). The CDR3 totals 15 residues. V was shortened by 1 base and J by 11 bases, with 20 bases between the two germline ends. From germline, CDR1 is MRHNA and CDR2 SNTAGT. CDR3 loop: CASSDFRDKPLSAFF. DNA for the CDR3: TGTGCCAGCAGTGACTTCCGGGACAAGCCCCTGAGCGCTTTCTTT.

This clone came up once. This chain links TRBV2 with TRBJ2-7, with 10 nucleotides matching TRBD1. Germline CDR1 reads SNHLY; CDR2 reads FYNNEI. V shed 5 bases, J shed 5 bases, and the junction held 3 bases outside the gene matches. The CDR3 sequence is 13 residues long. The CDR3 here is CASSLDRGDEQYF. The CDR3 nucleotides read TGTGCCAGCAGTCTGGACAGGGGGGACGAGCAGTACTTC.